The 26 T cell receptor beta chains in this list originate from one sample, sequenced in a study of blood T cells in healthy people across ages (dated by TCRdb to 2014 to 2015). Library preparation employed 5' RACE. TCRdb lists the instrument as Illumina HiSeq 2500. A second roughly 6 to 12 cycle PCR used a sample-barcoded 5' primer and a J-beta primer mix. Starting from the raw public reads, TCRdb applied fastp trimming at Q25, assembled clones with MiXCR and retained in-frame beta chains. For every CDR3 protein sequence, its rows merge into one entry that carries the most common genes and DNA. The sample table lists some 640,000 distinct CDR3 sequences, about 30% of them with a count of one. The ten largest clones represent 15% to 17% of the sample. Material for sequencing was blood. The receptors come from a woman of 80 years or more in good health.

V is TRBV5-6 and J is TRBJ1-2, with 8 bases identical to TRBD1. Trimming cost V 1 base and J 0 bases; bases outside gene matches: 8. CDR1 is SGHDT, CDR2 YYEEEE, per germline. The CDR3 is 17 residues long. CDR3 region: CASSLWGRGLTNYGYTF. The CDR3 bases are TGTGCCAGCAGCTTGTGGGGCAGGGGGCTAACTAACTATGGCTACACCTTC.

The chain employs TRBV7-9 and TRBJ2-5; possibly TRBD1 for D (5 bases). The CDR3 extends over 13 amino acids. The V and J ends lost 3 bases and 7 bases respectively, with 12 bases between them. The V gene's germline CDR1 is SEHNR and CDR2 FQNEAQ (reference sequence). Written as DNA, the CDR3 is TGTGCCAGCAGCTTGACAGCCCCGGCGACCCAGTACTTC. It yields the protein CASSLTAPATQYF.

This clonotype was counted a few times. The V and J genes are TRBV5-5 and TRBJ1-1, with D uncertain. The length of the CDR3 is 14 residues. Germline values: CDR1 SGHKS, CDR2 YYEKEE (reference sequence). V shed 1 base and J shed 1 base, with 8 bases lying between them. The CDR3 spells CASSLKGSNTEAFF. The CDR3 DNA is TGTGCCAGCAGCTTGAAGGGCTCGAACACTGAAGCTTTCTTT. Filled out from reference TRBV5-5 and TRBJ1-1, the complete variable domain reads DAGVTQSPTHLIKTRGQQVTLRCSPISGHKSVSWYQQVLGQGPQFIFQYYEKEERGRGNFPDRFSARQFPNYSSELNVNALLLGDSALYLCASSLKGSNTEAFFGQGTRLTVV.

This clonotype was recorded a few times. The junction departs from the called germline gene at one end, perhaps through a read error. The CDR3 loop reads CSARLGVNSCNEQFF. The DNA for the CDR3 is TGCAGTGCTAGATTGGGGGTCAACTCCTGCAATGAGCAGTTCTTC. The chain has TRBV20-1 and TRBJ2-1, with D tentatively TRBD1 or TRBD2 (5 bases each). The CDR3 length is 15 residues. Germline V gene data show CDR1 as DFQATT and CDR2 as SNEGSKA (reference sequence).

V and J are TRBV2 and TRBJ1-2, with no clear D. Germline CDR1 and CDR2: SNHLY and FYNNEI. Trimming removed 2 bases from V and 8 bases from J, with 9 bases in between. This CDR3 has 12 amino acids. The CDR3 is CASSEMSAGYTF. CDR3 bases: TGTGCCAGCAGTGAAATGAGTGCCGGCTACACCTTC.

The V call is TRBV15, the J call TRBJ2-4, with 13 bases aligning to TRBD2. The better agreement between TRBJ2-7 and the DNA end casts doubt on the J call. Germline V CDR1 and CDR2: LNHNV, YYDKDF (reference sequence). The CDR3 runs 15 residues. CDR3 loop: CATSLLAGGPNEQYF. Written as DNA, the CDR3 is TGTGCCACCAGTTTACTAGCGGGAGGGCCGAACGAGCAGTACTTC.

Details on this clonotype: A much larger clone differs from this one at a single base, so this may be a read error. The chain has TRBV5-4 and TRBJ2-6; 9 nucleotides line up with TRBD1. CDR1 SGHNT and CDR2 YYREEE come from the germline V gene (reference sequence). CDR3 size: 18 residues. CDR3 loop: CVSSITGTGFFGANVLTF. CDR3 nucleotides: TGTGTCAGCAGCATAACCGGGACAGGGTTCTTTGGGGCCAACGTCCTGACTTTC.

The table lists this clonotype with many counts. This sequence may be a read error, since a much larger clone differs from it by one base. The CDR3 is CAISARPNEQYF. The CDR3 region has the DNA TGTGCCATCAGTGCCCGCCCCAATGAGCAGTACTTC. The chain employs TRBV10-3 and TRBJ2-1, with no clear D. Judging by the DNA end, TRBJ2-7 fits better; the J call may be wrong. The CDR3 has 12 amino acids. CDR1 is ENHRY and CDR2 is SYGVKD in the germline V gene.

This clonotype has a count of ten or more. The CDR3 region has the DNA TGCGCCAGCAGCTTGGCGGGACAGAAAGAGACCCAGTACTTC. Its translation is CASSLAGQKETQYF. The rearrangement links TRBV5-1 to TRBJ2-5; TRBD1 matches at 7 bases. CDR1 SGHRS and CDR2 YFSETQ come from the germline V gene. This CDR3 is 14 amino acids long. Germline trimming cut 0 bases from V and 3 bases from J; bases unmatched to any gene: 2.

The rearrangement uses TRBV6-5 and TRBJ2-3; tentatively, D is TRBD1 (5 bases). The CDR3 totals 13 residues. The germline V gene encodes CDR1 MNHEY and CDR2 SVGAGI. V shed 4 bases and J shed 6 bases, with 11 bases lying between them. The CDR3 region is CASSSGSLDTQYF. The CDR3 bases are TGTGCCAGCAGTTCAGGGTCTTTGGATACGCAGTATTTT.

Only a few counts were recorded for this clonotype. With a much larger clone just one base away, this may be a read error. The chain employs TRBV7-2 and TRBJ2-5; 8 nucleotides agree with TRBD1. The CDR3 runs to 14 residues. Germline V gene sequence: CDR1 SGHTA, CDR2 FQGNSA. The CDR3 coding sequence is TGTGCCAGCAGCTCACGGGACAGGCAAGAGGCCCAGTACTTC. This codes for CASSSRDRQEAQYF.

As to this clonotype: A much larger clone sits a single nucleotide away, making a read error possible. The chain is built from TRBV12-3 or TRBV12-4 and TRBJ1-5; 10 bases map to TRBD1. The CDR3 has 14 amino acids. The CDR3 spells CAGRAGQGFQPQHF. The CDR3 DNA is TGTGCCGGCAGGGCGGGACAGGGGTTTCAGCCCCAGCATTTT.

This clonotype has a count of ten or more. CDR3 region: CASSLGGGPSDTQYF. The CDR3 bases are TGTGCCAGCAGCTTAGGGGGGGGCCCGTCCGATACGCAGTATTTT. The gene calls are TRBV11-2 and TRBJ2-3; TRBD2 is a possible D gene (7 bases). Trimming stripped 1 base from V and 6 bases from J, with 14 bases between. This CDR3 spans 15 amino acids. The germline CDR1 and CDR2 sequences are SGHAT and FQNNGV.

This clonotype was recorded at least ten times. The chain uses TRBV7-2 and TRBJ2-7, with 7 positions matching TRBD2. The length of the CDR3 is 13 residues. The V gene's germline CDR1 is SGHTA and CDR2 FQGNSA. The V and J ends lost 4 bases and 6 bases, in that order; junction bases with no gene match: 6. The CDR3 reads CASSYTSGGEQYF. The DNA of the CDR3 is TGTGCCAGCAGCTATACCTCGGGGGGCGAGCAGTACTTC.

The chain couples TRBV4-3 to TRBJ2-2; no firm D call. Trimming stripped 1 base from V and 4 bases from J, with 7 bases between. The CDR3 loop spans 14 amino acids. Germline CDR1 reads LGHNA; CDR2 reads YSLEER. The CDR3: CASSQGVSTGELFF. The DNA for the CDR3 is TGCGCCAGCAGCCAAGGCGTCAGCACCGGGGAGCTGTTTTTT.

This clonotype has only a few counts. This sequence joins TRBV7-9 and TRBJ1-2; 7 nucleotides line up with TRBD1. Germline assignment: CDR1 SEHNR and CDR2 FQNEAQ (reference sequence). This CDR3 has 16 amino acids. V gave up 5 bases and J gave up 1 base; unmatched junction bases: 10. In DNA, the CDR3 is TGTGCCAGCAGCCCGCGGACAGGCCGTTTTAACTATGGCTACACCTTC. Translating gives CASSPRTGRFNYGYTF. Variable domain in full (rest from reference TRBV7-9 and TRBJ1-2): DTGVSQNPRHKITKRGQNVTFRCDPISEHNRLYWYRQTLGQGPEFLTYFQNEAQLEKSRLLSDRFSAERPKGSFSTLEIQRTEQGDSAMYLCASSPRTGRFNYGYTFGSGTRLTVV.

V gene TRBV7-2 combines with J gene TRBJ2-1; D is possibly TRBD1 (6 bases). The J call is doubtful: the DNA matches TRBJ2-7 better. The CDR3 consists of 16 residues. The germline CDR1 and CDR2 sequences are SGHTA and FQGNSA. Here the CDR3 reads CASSREPGQAYNEQYF. In DNA form, the CDR3 reads TGTGCCAGCAGTCGAGAACCGGGACAAGCTTACAATGAGCAGTACTTC.

For this clonotype: This clone may be a read error of a much larger clone one base away. For the CDR3, the DNA is TGCGCCAGCAGCCGAGGACAGAGGGCCCGCAATGAAAAACTGTTTTTT. It specifies CASSRGQRARNEKLFF. This chain links TRBV5-1 with TRBJ1-4; perhaps TRBD1 as D (6 bases). Looked up from germline, CDR1 is SGHRS and CDR2 is YFSETQ. Trimming cost V 4 bases and J 5 bases, with 18 bases left between them. CDR3 length equals 16 residues.

The rearrangement joins TRBV7-3 to TRBJ2-1; no clear D. The ends were cut back, 5 bases at V and 2 bases at J, with 7 bases in the middle. The length of the CDR3 is 13 residues. CDR1 SGHTA and CDR2 FQGTGA come from the germline V gene. The CDR3 protein is CASSPRPYNEQFF. For the CDR3, the DNA is TGTGCCAGCAGCCCCAGGCCCTACAATGAGCAGTTCTTC.

With respect to this clonotype: One junction end disagrees with the germline gene, perhaps due to a read error. The rearrangement links TRBV6-1 to TRBJ2-3; D is unresolved. This CDR3 region has 13 residues. Germline V gene lookup returns CDR1 MNHNS and CDR2 SASEGT. DNA of the CDR3: TGTACCAGCAGTGAACCCCCGACAGATACGCAGTATTTT. This translates into CTSSEPPTDTQYF.

This clonotype has a count of ten or more. The rearrangement joins TRBV3-1 to TRBJ1-4, with D perhaps matching TRBD1 (5 bases). Trimming took off 0 bases at V and 8 bases at J, with 16 bases between the two ends. The V gene's germline CDR1 is LGHDT and CDR2 YNNKEL (reference sequence). The CDR3 totals 16 residues. The CDR3 nucleotides are TGTGCCAGCAGCCAAGATTCTGGGGCGCGGGGAGAAAAACTGTTTTTT. Translation: CASSQDSGARGEKLFF.

A note on this clonotype: A much larger clone differs from this one at a single base, so this may be a read error. The rearrangement joins TRBV9 to TRBJ2-7; D gene uncertain. The V end was cut by 2 bases, the J end by 7 bases, with 13 bases between. From germline, CDR1 is SGDLS and CDR2 YYNGEE. The CDR3 length is 13 residues. DNA for the CDR3: TGTGCCAGCAGCGTTTTGTTGGGCGGTGAGCAGTACTTC. It is translated as CASSVLLGGEQYF.

The V call is TRBV2, the J call TRBJ2-4; D is ambiguous. The CDR3 runs to 16 residues. The ends were cut back, 7 bases at V and 1 base at J, with 17 bases in the middle. The germline CDR1 and CDR2 sequences are SNHLY and FYNNEI. CDR3 bases: TGTGCCAGCACTGATCTTACCTTGGGGGCCAAAAACATTCAGTACTTC. Translated, it gives CASTDLTLGAKNIQYF. The full variable domain, with the rest looked up from reference TRBV2 and TRBJ2-4, is EPEVTQTPSHQVTQMGQEVILRCVPISNHLYFYWYRQILGQKVEFLVSFYNNEISEKSEIFDDQFSVERPDGSNFTLKIRSTKLEDSAMYFCASTDLTLGAKNIQYFGAGTRLSVL.

The table lists this clonotype with many counts. This chain links TRBV19 with TRBJ2-5; unclear D gene. V was clipped by 3 bases and J by 5 bases, with 10 bases between them. The length of the CDR3 is 13 residues. Germline CDR1 is LNHDA and CDR2 is SQIVND (reference sequence). In DNA form, the CDR3 reads TGTGCCAGTAGTATCCAGGATGGGGAGACCCAGTACTTC. Translation: CASSIQDGETQYF.

A note on this clonotype: It may be a read error: a sequence one base away is much more abundant. V gene TRBV9 combines with J gene TRBJ2-7; TRBD2 aligns across 8 bases. After removal of 0 bases from V and 7 bases from J, the junction contained 15 bases not matched to a gene. Germline V lookup: CDR1 SGDLS, CDR2 YYNGEE. The CDR3 totals 17 residues. The CDR3 coding sequence is TGTGCCAGCAGCGTAGAACTAGCGGCAACCTCCTACAATGAGCAGTACTTC. Amino acid sequence: CASSVELAATSYNEQYF.

The V gene is TRBV20-1, the J gene TRBJ2-1, with 8 bases matching TRBD2. V lost 3 bases and J lost 0; bases outside the gene matches: 4. The CDR3 length is 15 residues. Germline V gives CDR1 DFQATT, CDR2 SNEGSKA (reference sequence). CDR3 nucleotides: TGCAGTGCTAGTACGGGAGGGAGCTCCTACAATGAGCAGTTCTTC. Its protein is CSASTGGSSYNEQFF.